These 23 T cell receptor beta chains came from one sample sequenced in a study of breast tumors, draining lymph nodes, adjacent tissues. Breast cancer patients provided tissue from their axillary draining lymph nodes. Using its own MiXCR run on the multiplex PCR reads, TCRdb lists one record per CDR3 protein. The table records under 250,000 distinct CDR3 sequences, about 34% of them present only once. The sequencing sample was made of axillary lymph node tissue. These receptors all come from a female donor with breast cancer. Some clones in this sample may be carry-over from other donors' samples.

This clonotype was observed many times. The genes are TRBV12-3 or TRBV12-4 and TRBJ1-2, with D unresolved. Trimming took off 3 bases at V and 0 bases at J, with 11 bases between the two ends. This CDR3 is 15 amino acids long. CDR3 sequence reads: CASSFGVGANYGYTF. CDR3 in DNA: TGTGCCAGCAGTTTTGGGGTAGGAGCTAACTATGGCTACACCTTC.

At least ten counts were recorded for this clonotype. This chain uses TRBV20-1 with TRBJ2-3; D uncertain. CDR3 length: 14 residues. The germline V and J ends were trimmed by 3 bases and 4 bases, with 14 bases remaining between them. Germline-derived CDR1 and CDR2 are DFQATT and SNEGSKA (reference sequence). The CDR3 loop reads CSASVLGRSDTQYF. For the CDR3, the DNA is TGCAGTGCTAGCGTACTTGGGCGATCAGATACGCAGTATTTT.

This clonotype was observed at least ten times. This sequence joins TRBV6-5 and TRBJ2-7, with 7 bases that match TRBD2. Germline V gene lookup returns CDR1 MNHEY and CDR2 SVGAGI. This CDR3 spans 16 amino acids. The V and J ends lost 5 bases and 5 bases, in that order; junction bases with no gene match: 15. The CDR3 reads CASSRPFAGVRDEQYF. The CDR3 coding sequence is TGTGCCAGCAGTCGACCGTTTGCGGGAGTAAGGGACGAGCAGTACTTC.

This clonotype has at least ten counts. V and J are TRBV20-1 and TRBJ1-5; D is ambiguous. Germline assignment: CDR1 DFQATT and CDR2 SNEGSKA (reference sequence). The CDR3 has 10 amino acids. The V end was cut by 7 bases, the J end by 5 bases, with 6 bases between. CDR3 sequence reads: CSGVDQPQHF. DNA for the CDR3: TGCAGTGGTGTAGATCAGCCCCAGCATTTT.

With regard to this clonotype: This may come from a read error, since a much larger clone is one base off. The J gene is TRBJ2-7, the V gene TRBV20-1; no reliable D call. CDR3 length: 11 residues. Germline-derived CDR1 and CDR2 are DFQATT and SNEGSKA (reference sequence). CDR3 loop: CSARVAYEQSF. The CDR3 nucleotides read TGCAGTGCTAGGGTTGCCTACGAGCAGTCCTTC.

The chain joins TRBV9 to TRBJ1-4, with D perhaps TRBD1 (6 bases). This CDR3 is built from 14 residues. V shed 4 bases and J shed 8 bases, with 15 bases lying between them. Germline V gives CDR1 SGDLS, CDR2 YYNGEE. The CDR3, as DNA: TGTGCCAGCAGCCCCCGTCTTACAGGGGAAAAACTGTTTTTT. It is translated as CASSPRLTGEKLFF.

This clonotype came up many times. The chain has TRBV5-1 and TRBJ1-2, with 8 bases that match TRBD1. CDR3 size: 18 residues. The junction had 18 bases not matched to a gene; V was cut back by 4 bases and J by 4 bases. Germline assignment: CDR1 SGHRS and CDR2 YFSETQ. The CDR3 region has the DNA TGCGCCAGCAGCCCCCTCGGACAGGGTGGGTATGGTGGCTATGGCTACACCTTC. Translated, it gives CASSPLGQGGYGGYGYTF.

This clonotype was found many times. The chain couples TRBV6-6 to TRBJ1-5; D is uncertain. Per germline, CDR1 MNHNY and CDR2 SVGAGI (reference sequence). Trimming pared 6 bases from V and 8 bases from J, leaving 11 bases between. The CDR3 sequence is 12 residues long. CDR3 DNA: TGTGCCAGCAGACCATCTCAGGAGCCCCAGCATTTT. This translates into CASRPSQEPQHF.

This clonotype was counted many times. V is TRBV4-1 and J is TRBJ2-7; TRBD2 is a possible D gene (5 bases). Germline-derived CDR1 and CDR2 are MGHRA and YSYEKL. There are 15 residues in the CDR3. The V and J ends lost 0 bases and 2 bases respectively, with 11 bases between them. The CDR3 sequence: CASSQEPSGPYEQYF. In nucleotides, the CDR3 is TGCGCCAGCAGCCAAGAACCCAGCGGCCCCTACGAGCAGTACTTC.

Turning to this clonotype: This sequence may be a read error, since a much larger clone differs from it by one base. This chain's CDR3 is CASRARHGTSGNTIYF. CDR3 DNA: TGTGCCAGCAGGGCGAGGCACGGGACCTCTGGAAACACCATATATTTT. This chain uses TRBV6-2 or TRBV6-3 with TRBJ1-3; D might be TRBD1 (5 bases). V dropped 6 bases and J dropped 0 bases, with 15 bases sitting between them. Germline-derived CDR1 and CDR2 are MNHEY and SVGEGT. The CDR3 loop spans 16 amino acids.

V gene TRBV20-1 combines with J gene TRBJ2-7, with D possibly being TRBD1 (7 bases). The CDR3 covers 14 residues. The germline V gene has CDR1 DFQATT and CDR2 SNEGSKA (reference sequence). The V and J ends lost 5 bases and 2 bases respectively, with 16 bases between them. CDR3 sequence (DNA): TGCAGTGCTGTGCGGGACAGTCCACCCTACGAGCAGTACGTC. It is translated as CSAVRDSPPYEQYV.

The V and J genes are TRBV6-2 or TRBV6-3 and TRBJ2-1; 12 bases agree with TRBD2. The CDR3 runs 15 residues. The trim removed 5 bases at V and 12 bases at J, leaving 11 bases unmatched. CDR1 and CDR2 from the germline V gene are MNHEY and SVGEGT. CDR3 sequence: CASSHGLAGGIWQFF. For the CDR3, the DNA is TGTGCCAGCAGTCACGGGCTAGCGGGAGGGATCTGGCAGTTCTTC.

On this clonotype itself: A much larger clone is a single base away; this may be a read error. The V gene is TRBV12-3 or TRBV12-4, the J gene TRBJ2-1; 9 bases line up with TRBD2. V trimming: 6 bases; J trimming: 7 bases; junction bases outside the gene matches: 13. This CDR3 has 16 residues. The CDR3, as DNA: TGTGCCAGCAGCTTAAGGGGGGCGGGAGGGCCGAATGAGCAGTTCTTC. This encodes CASSLRGAGGPNEQFF.

V usage is TRBV19 and J usage is TRBJ2-6; unclear D gene. This CDR3 comprises 8 residues. Trimming shortened V by 6 bases and J by 15 bases, and 3 bases separated the two germline ends. Per germline, CDR1 LNHDA and CDR2 SQIVND (reference sequence). CDR3 DNA sequence: TGTGCCAGTAGATCCCTGACTTTC. Translated, it gives CASRSLTF.

This clonotype was recorded once. This chain links TRBV11-3 with TRBJ1-4; D is perhaps TRBD1 (5 bases). This CDR3 spans 14 amino acids. V was cut by 5 bases and J by 5 bases, with 12 bases left in between. Germline loops: CDR1 SGHNT, CDR2 YENEEA. For the CDR3, the DNA is TGTGCCAGCAGCCGCCAGCGGGGGAATGAAAAACTGTTTTTT. This sequence encodes CASSRQRGNEKLFF. Complete variable domain (other parts from reference TRBV11-3 and TRBJ1-4): EAGVVQSPRYKIIEKKQPVAFWCNPISGHNTLYWYLQNLGQGPELLIRYENEEAVDDSQLPKDRFSAERLKGVDSTLKIQPAELGDSAVYLCASSRQRGNEKLFFGSGTQLSVL.

This clonotype came up many times. The chain has TRBV10-3 and TRBJ2-2; D may be TRBD2 (6 bases). Germline assignment: CDR1 ENHRY and CDR2 SYGVKD. V gave up 7 bases and J gave up 5 bases, with 14 bases separating them. CDR3 length: 14 amino acids. The CDR3 spells CAIKGTPGTGELFF. CDR3 sequence (DNA): TGTGCCATCAAAGGGACTCCCGGTACCGGGGAGCTGTTTTTT.

This clonotype turned up a few times. A read error may explain this, as a much larger clone is one base away. The chain couples TRBV20-1 to TRBJ2-3, with D hard to call. The CDR3 is made up of 12 amino acids. Germline V gene lookup returns CDR1 DFQATT and CDR2 SNEGSKA (reference sequence). The chain's CDR3 is CSASWKPDTPYF. The DNA for the CDR3 is TGCAGTGCTAGCTGGAAACCAGATACGCCGTATTTT.

The V gene is TRBV6-4, the J gene TRBJ2-1; 8 bases align to TRBD2. The ends lost 5 bases at V and 14 bases at J; junction bases unmatched: 8. The CDR3 extends over 12 amino acids. Per the germline V gene, CDR1 is MRHNA and CDR2 is SNTAGT. CDR3 nucleotide sequence: TGTGCCAGCAGTCGGGGTCGGGGGGGAGAGTTCTTC. It is translated as CASSRGRGGEFF.

With respect to this clonotype: A clone one base away is much larger, so this may be a read error. The chain recombines TRBV5-1 with TRBJ2-5, with D maybe TRBD2 (5 bases). From germline, CDR1 is SGHRS and CDR2 YFSETQ. This CDR3 has 15 residues. Trimming shortened V by 4 bases and J by 5 bases, and 18 bases separated the two germline ends. In DNA, the CDR3 is TGCGCCAGCAGCCCCAGGACCGACTCTAGCGAGACCCAGTACTTC. It is translated as CASSPRTDSSETQYF.

This clonotype has ten or more counts. This chain connects TRBV7-2 to TRBJ2-1; TRBD2 agrees at 10 bases. Trimming took 4 bases from V and 7 from J; bases not matched to a gene: 7. This CDR3 has 15 amino acids. The germline V gene encodes CDR1 SGHTA and CDR2 FQGNSA. CDR3 nucleotides: TGTGCCAGCAGCTCTCTAGCGGGAGCAGTGAATGAGCAGTTCTTC. This gives the protein CASSSLAGAVNEQFF. Full variable domain (outside the CDR3, taken from reference TRBV7-2 and TRBJ2-1): GAGVSQSPSNKVTEKGKDVELRCDPISGHTALYWYRQSLGQGLEFLIYFQGNSAPDKSGLPSDRFSAERTGGSVSTLTIQRTQQEDSAVYLCASSSLAGAVNEQFFGPGTRLTVL.

The chain combines TRBV24-1 with TRBJ1-3; no clear D. Germline loops: CDR1 KGHDR, CDR2 SFDVKD. The V and J ends lost 5 bases and 8 bases respectively, with 18 bases between them. The CDR3 covers 15 residues. The CDR3 bases are TGTGCCACCAGTGCCCCCCGGGCTAGCGGATACACCATATATTTT. This gives the protein CATSAPRASGYTIYF.

This clonotype was recorded many times. The rearrangement uses TRBV6-2 or TRBV6-3 and TRBJ2-7, with 8 bases fitting TRBD2. The CDR3 is made up of 12 amino acids. CDR1 and CDR2 from the germline V gene are MNHEY and SVGEGT. J gave up 6 bases and V 2 bases, and 0 bases lay outside the gene matches. The CDR3 reads CASSYGTSEQYF. CDR3 coding DNA: TGTGCCAGCAGTTACGGGACTAGCGAGCAGTACTTC.

Details on this clonotype: A much larger clone lies a single base off, so this may be a read error. The DNA for the CDR3 is TGTGTCAGCAGCCCTTACACAGGGGACGAAAAACTGTTTTTT. This encodes CVSSPYTGDEKLFF. The chain couples TRBV6-5 to TRBJ1-4, with 7 bases matching TRBD1. The CDR3 loop spans 14 amino acids. Germline loops: CDR1 MNHEY, CDR2 SVGAGI.